Below, one T cell receptor beta chain is given with its context. This clonotype showed up many times. Its antigen specificity is not known. Qualities for individual bases were not recorded, and no much larger clone is one base off. Sequenced on an Illumina HiSeq 2500. Quantitative 5'-RACE with molecular barcodes was the method used to prepare the TCR beta libraries. Processing in the source paper ran as follows. A new computational method, built on a probabilistic model of VDJ rearrangement, was used to identify disease-linked TCR variants. Using fastp at Q25 and MiXCR, TCRdb reprocessed the public reads and kept productive beta chains. All rows with the same CDR3 protein become a single entry with the most common DNA and genes. It is TCRdb's table, rather than the study itself, that gives the V and J calls and clone size. The sample records 200,000 to 300,000 distinct CDR3 sequences, over 9.5% of which are singletons. The leading ten clones occupy about 2.5% of the sample.

The sample originates from a study of CD8 T cells in ankylosing spondylitis (dated by TCRdb to about 2017). About the study as a whole: The study profiled T cell receptor beta repertoires in healthy donors and ankylosing spondylitis patients to find disease-linked TCR variants. The full study cohort was made up of approximately 24 ankylosing spondylitis patients and over 90 healthy donors. Samples of peripheral blood were taken, and for ankylosing spondylitis patients, synovial fluid was collected as well.

V and J are truncated by 6 bases and 3 bases respectively, leaving an intervening sequence of 8 bases. Spanning cysteine to phenylalanine, the CDR3 consists of 12 amino acids. The DNA shown is the 36-base CDR3, in frame from base 1. Taken from the germline V gene (reference sequence), the CDR1 and CDR2 loops are MNHEY and SMNVEV. What the work shows at the level of the full study, not this receptor alone: The disease-linked clones showed a CD8+ phenotype and occurred at relatively low frequencies in peripheral blood. Blood from ankylosing spondylitis patients appeared to be characterized by a TCR beta motif composed of several highly homologous amino acid variants. According to the report, matched synovial fluid samples from ankylosing spondylitis patients were significantly enriched for the disease-linked clones. Some TCR beta motif variants had previously been reported in synovial fluid and blood of reactive arthritis patients, which suggested common disease-initiation mechanisms.

The sequencing sample was made of blood, either unsorted or a sorted T cell fraction (not recorded which). The TCR comes from a male donor with ankylosing spondylitis or in good health (not recorded which). Recombination joined TRBV27 with TRBJ1-1, with the D gene not clear enough to name. The DNA reads as follows: TGTGCCAGCAGCCTCGTGGACACTGAAGCTTTCTTT. The encoded protein is CASSLVDTEAFF.